This T cell receptor beta chain was profiled in a study of cytomegalovirus exposure and HLA in healthy donors. Whole-study results and caveats: The classifier, whose performance was assessed in both the original and validation cohorts, reportedly diagnosed cytomegalovirus status with high specificity and sensitivity. V segments that were indistinguishable, TRBV6-2 and TRBV6-3 among them, were omitted from analysis. As was reported, the HLA-A and HLA-B alleles of most subjects were accurately predicted from TCR beta sequences. For presence/absence analyses, sequencing depth was assumed to be roughly uniform across donors.

13 Jbeta primers and 60 Vbeta primers were used for the PCR. Profiled with immunoSEQ multiplex PCR; TCRdb holds only in-frame clones, not every one. This table has 85,000 to 90,000 clones, roughly 84% appearing once. As concerns this clone: Antigen: not known.

The germline V gene encodes CDR1 SQVTM and CDR2 ANQGSEA. V lost 7 bases, J lost 0 bases, and 12 bases lay in between. The CDR3 consists of 14 residues. This rearrangement joins TRBV29-1 to TRBJ2-2; TRBD2 is a possible D gene (5 bases). Sequenced sample: PBMCs. The origin of this receptor is a man aged 30 to 39 in good health and CMV-seronegative. CDR3 coding DNA: TGCAGCGGAGGAGGCGGAACGAACACCGGGGAGCTGTTTTTT. Amino acids: CSGGGGTNTGELFF.